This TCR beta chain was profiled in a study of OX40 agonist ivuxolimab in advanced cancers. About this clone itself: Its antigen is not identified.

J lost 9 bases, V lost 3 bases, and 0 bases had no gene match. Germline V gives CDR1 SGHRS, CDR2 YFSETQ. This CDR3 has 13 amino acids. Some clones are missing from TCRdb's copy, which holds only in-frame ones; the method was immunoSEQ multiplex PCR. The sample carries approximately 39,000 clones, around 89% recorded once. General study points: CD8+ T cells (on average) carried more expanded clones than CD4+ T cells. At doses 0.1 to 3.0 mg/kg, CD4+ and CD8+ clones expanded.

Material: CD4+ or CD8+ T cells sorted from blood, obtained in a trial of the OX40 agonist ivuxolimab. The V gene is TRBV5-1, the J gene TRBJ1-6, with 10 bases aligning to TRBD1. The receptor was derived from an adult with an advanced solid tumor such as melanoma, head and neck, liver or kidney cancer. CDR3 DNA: TGCGCCAGCAGCTGGGACAGGGGTTCACCCCTCCACTTT. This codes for CASSWDRGSPLHF.